The rows below give T cell receptor beta chains drawn from one sample of a study of control samples from healthy donors and cancer patients. Clones were sequenced by immunoSEQ multiplex PCR, and TCRdb holds only the in-frame ones, with some missing. The table records 150,000 or so clones, 93% of them present only once. The specimen sequenced was blood. These receptors all come from a man aged 50 to 59 in good health. CDR3s include the opening cysteine and the closing phenylalanine or tryptophan. The order of the fields is clone size, J gene, D gene, V gene, CDR3 protein, CDR3 DNA. D genes are given only for firm matches. A row's size may be missing; if present it is once, few, many or a size class.

clone size: -; J gene: TRBJ2-3; D gene: TRBD2; V gene: TRBV29-1; CDR3 protein: CSGDAGGGTDTQYF; CDR3 DNA: TGCAGCGGCGATGCGGGAGGGGGCACAGATACGCAGTATTTT
clone size: -; J gene: TRBJ2-1; D gene: TRBD2; V gene: TRBV5-1; CDR3 protein: CASSLLTSGMAYNEQFF; CDR3 DNA: TGCGCCAGCAGCTTGTTGACTAGCGGGATGGCGTACAATGAGCAGTTCTTC
clone size: -; J gene: TRBJ2-7; D gene: TRBD2; V gene: TRBV5-1; CDR3 protein: CASSLGLAGAEQYF; CDR3 DNA: TGCGCCAGCAGCTTGGGCCTAGCGGGAGCCGAGCAGTACTTC
clone size: -; J gene: TRBJ2-7; D gene: TRBD2; V gene: TRBV28; CDR3 protein: CASSSGTSGTYEQYF; CDR3 DNA: TGTGCCAGCAGTTCGGGGACTAGCGGTACCTACGAGCAGTACTTC
clone size: -; J gene: TRBJ2-2; D gene: -; V gene: TRBV4-1; CDR3 protein: CASSQEQTGELFF; CDR3 DNA: TGCGCCAGCAGCCAAGAACAAACCGGGGAGCTGTTTTTT
clone size: once; J gene: TRBJ2-7; D gene: -; V gene: TRBV5-1; CDR3 protein: CASTQADPTYEQYF; CDR3 DNA: TGCGCCAGCACCCAGGCCGACCCGACCTACGAGCAGTACTTC
clone size: once; J gene: TRBJ2-7; D gene: -; V gene: TRBV6-5; CDR3 protein: CASSYSKAGRAYEQYF; CDR3 DNA: TGTGCCAGCAGTTACTCGAAGGCCGGGAGAGCCTACGAGCAGTACTTC
clone size: -; J gene: TRBJ2-1; D gene: TRBD2; V gene: TRBV5-4; CDR3 protein: CASSLGGTSGSNEQFF; CDR3 DNA: TGTGCCAGCAGCTTGGGAGGGACTAGCGGGAGCAATGAGCAGTTCTTC
clone size: -; J gene: TRBJ2-7; D gene: TRBD2; V gene: TRBV6-2/TRBV6-3; CDR3 protein: CASSQGLAGGPGEQYF; CDR3 DNA: TGTGCCAGCAGCCAGGGACTAGCGGGAGGGCCCGGCGAGCAGTACTTC
clone size: -; J gene: TRBJ1-6; D gene: -; V gene: TRBV7-9; CDR3 protein: CASSPREYNSPLHF; CDR3 DNA: TGTGCCAGCAGCCCCCGGGAGTATAATTCGCCCCTCCACTTT
clone size: -; J gene: TRBJ1-5; D gene: -; V gene: TRBV19; CDR3 protein: CASSQPPGSLYQPQHF; CDR3 DNA: TGTGCCAGTAGTCAACCACCCGGGTCCCTTTATCAGCCCCAGCATTTT
clone size: -; J gene: TRBJ1-1; D gene: -; V gene: TRBV18; CDR3 protein: CASSMDRNTEAFF; CDR3 DNA: TGTGCCAGCTCAATGGACAGGAACACTGAAGCTTTCTTT
clone size: -; J gene: TRBJ2-7; D gene: TRBD2; V gene: TRBV28; CDR3 protein: CASSVTSGSYEQYF; CDR3 DNA: TGTGCCAGCAGTGTGACTAGCGGGAGCTACGAGCAGTACTTC
clone size: -; J gene: TRBJ1-3; D gene: TRBD1; V gene: TRBV18; CDR3 protein: CASSPTTGGFSGNTIYF; CDR3 DNA: TGTGCCAGCTCGCCGACGACAGGGGGCTTCTCTGGAAACACCATATATTTT
clone size: -; J gene: TRBJ1-6; D gene: TRBD1; V gene: TRBV4-1; CDR3 protein: CASSQAGTGNNSPLHF; CDR3 DNA: TGCGCCAGCAGCCAAGCCGGGACAGGGAATAATTCACCCCTCCACTTT
clone size: -; J gene: TRBJ2-7; D gene: -; V gene: TRBV28; CDR3 protein: CASSSHEGLGYEQYF; CDR3 DNA: TGTGCCAGCAGTAGCCATGAGGGCCTTGGGTACGAGCAGTACTTC
clone size: -; J gene: TRBJ2-2; D gene: -; V gene: TRBV5-1; CDR3 protein: CASRIFSASSGELFF; CDR3 DNA: TGCGCCAGCAGAATTTTCTCCGCTAGTTCCGGGGAGCTGTTTTTT
clone size: -; J gene: TRBJ2-7; D gene: -; V gene: TRBV7-8; CDR3 protein: CASSHWEKIAEQYF; CDR3 DNA: TGTGCCAGCAGCCACTGGGAAAAAATCGCGGAGCAGTACTTC
clone size: -; J gene: TRBJ2-5; D gene: TRBD2; V gene: TRBV4-1; CDR3 protein: CASSQDTSGYQETQYF; CDR3 DNA: TGCGCCAGCAGCCAAGATACTAGCGGCTACCAGGAGACCCAGTACTTC
clone size: -; J gene: TRBJ2-5; D gene: -; V gene: TRBV7-9; CDR3 protein: CASSLYEIQETQYF; CDR3 DNA: TGTGCCAGCAGCTTATATGAGATTCAGGAGACCCAGTACTTC
clone size: -; J gene: TRBJ2-3; D gene: -; V gene: TRBV5-8; CDR3 protein: CASSPGTDTDTQYF; CDR3 DNA: TGTGCCAGCAGCCCTGGGACTGACACAGATACGCAGTATTTT
clone size: -; J gene: TRBJ2-7; D gene: -; V gene: TRBV6-6; CDR3 protein: CASSLTKPSRGYEQYF; CDR3 DNA: TGTGCCAGCAGCTTGACTAAACCCAGTCGGGGTTACGAGCAGTACTTC
clone size: once; J gene: TRBJ2-3; D gene: TRBD1; V gene: TRBV5-4; CDR3 protein: CASRPGQGYTDTQYF; CDR3 DNA: TGTGCCAGCAGACCAGGACAGGGGTATACAGATACGCAGTATTTT
clone size: -; J gene: TRBJ2-1; D gene: -; V gene: TRBV6-6; CDR3 protein: CASSYPPFYNEQFF; CDR3 DNA: TGTGCCAGCAGTTACCCTCCATTCTACAATGAGCAGTTCTTC
clone size: -; J gene: TRBJ1-2; D gene: -; V gene: TRBV27; CDR3 protein: CASSPQGKNGYGYTF; CDR3 DNA: TGTGCCAGCAGTCCCCAAGGAAAAAACGGCTATGGCTACACCTTC
clone size: -; J gene: TRBJ2-5; D gene: TRBD1; V gene: TRBV3-1/TRBV3-2; CDR3 protein: CASSHAPGQGQETQYF; CDR3 DNA: TGTGCCAGCAGCCATGCTCCGGGACAGGGACAAGAGACCCAGTACTTC
clone size: few; J gene: TRBJ1-3; D gene: -; V gene: TRBV5-1; CDR3 protein: CASSLEQGGNTIYF; CDR3 DNA: TGCGCCAGCAGCTTGGAACAGGGAGGAAACACCATATATTTT
clone size: -; J gene: TRBJ1-3; D gene: TRBD1; V gene: TRBV7-9; CDR3 protein: CASSSEERDSPISGNTIYF; CDR3 DNA: TGTGCCAGCAGCTCCGAAGAGAGGGACAGTCCTATCTCTGGAAACACCATATATTTT
clone size: -; J gene: TRBJ1-2; D gene: -; V gene: TRBV28; CDR3 protein: CASRFPFTNYGYTF; CDR3 DNA: TGTGCCAGCAGGTTCCCTTTTACTAACTATGGCTACACCTTC
clone size: -; J gene: TRBJ1-1; D gene: -; V gene: TRBV5-6; CDR3 protein: CASSLVGETANTEAFF; CDR3 DNA: TGTGCCAGCAGCTTGGTAGGCGAGACAGCGAACACTGAAGCTTTCTTT
clone size: once; J gene: TRBJ1-5; D gene: -; V gene: TRBV28; CDR3 protein: CASSEITGTYSNQPQHF; CDR3 DNA: TGTGCCAGCAGCGAGATAACTGGGACTTATAGCAATCAGCCCCAGCATTTT
clone size: few; J gene: TRBJ2-7; D gene: TRBD1; V gene: TRBV7-2; CDR3 protein: CASSPTGQLYEQYF; CDR3 DNA: TGTGCCAGCAGCCCAACGGGACAGCTCTACGAGCAGTACTTC
clone size: -; J gene: TRBJ1-5; D gene: -; V gene: TRBV7-9; CDR3 protein: CASSLDGGQQPQHF; CDR3 DNA: TGTGCCAGCAGCTTAGATGGGGGGCAACAGCCCCAGCATTTT
clone size: -; J gene: TRBJ2-3; D gene: TRBD1; V gene: TRBV6-5; CDR3 protein: CASSSTGGLTDTQYF; CDR3 DNA: TGTGCCAGCAGTTCGACAGGGGGCTTAACAGATACGCAGTATTTT
clone size: -; J gene: TRBJ2-1; D gene: -; V gene: TRBV5-1; CDR3 protein: CASSPLGAQSEQFF; CDR3 DNA: TGCGCCAGCAGCCCCTTAGGGGCGCAGAGTGAGCAGTTCTTC
clone size: -; J gene: TRBJ1-2; D gene: -; V gene: TRBV20-1; CDR3 protein: CSARGQGGYTF; CDR3 DNA: TGCAGTGCTAGAGGCCAAGGTGGCTACACCTTC
clone size: -; J gene: TRBJ2-7; D gene: TRBD2; V gene: TRBV5-4; CDR3 protein: CASSRSGRALDEQYF; CDR3 DNA: TGTGCCAGCAGCAGGAGCGGGAGGGCCTTGGACGAGCAGTACTTC
clone size: -; J gene: TRBJ2-7; D gene: TRBD1; V gene: TRBV18; CDR3 protein: CASSPPQGAMREQYF; CDR3 DNA: TGTGCCAGCTCACCACCGCAGGGGGCAATGAGGGAGCAGTACTTC
clone size: -; J gene: TRBJ2-7; D gene: -; V gene: TRBV6-2/TRBV6-3; CDR3 protein: CASSYVGFEQYF; CDR3 DNA: TGTGCCAGCAGTTACGTAGGGTTCGAGCAGTACTTC
clone size: -; J gene: TRBJ1-2; D gene: -; V gene: TRBV2; CDR3 protein: CASSEREGYTF; CDR3 DNA: TGTGCCAGCAGTGAACGGGAGGGCTACACCTTC